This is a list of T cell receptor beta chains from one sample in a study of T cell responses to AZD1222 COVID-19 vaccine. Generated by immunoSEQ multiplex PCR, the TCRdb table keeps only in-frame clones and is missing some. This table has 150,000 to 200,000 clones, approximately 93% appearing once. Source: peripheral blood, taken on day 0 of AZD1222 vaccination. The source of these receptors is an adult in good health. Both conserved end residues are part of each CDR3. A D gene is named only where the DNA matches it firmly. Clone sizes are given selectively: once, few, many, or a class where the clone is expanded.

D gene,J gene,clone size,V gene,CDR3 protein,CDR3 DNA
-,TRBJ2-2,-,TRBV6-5,CASSRDIRLVGLFF,TGTGCCAGCAGCCGCGACATCCGTCTAGTGGGGCTGTTTTTT
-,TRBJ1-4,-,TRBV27,CASSFGSATNEKLFF,TGTGCCAGCAGTTTCGGGTCAGCAACTAATGAAAAACTGTTTTTT
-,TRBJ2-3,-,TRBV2,CASSELAPTDTQYF,TGTGCCAGCAGTGAACTAGCTCCCACAGATACGCAGTATTTT
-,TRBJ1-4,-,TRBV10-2,CASSPGDEKLFF,TGCGCCAGCAGCCCAGGGGATGAAAAACTGTTTTTT
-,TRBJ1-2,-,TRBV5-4,CASSLALGPLYGYTF,TGTGCCAGCAGCTTGGCCTTAGGACCCCTTTATGGCTACACCTTC
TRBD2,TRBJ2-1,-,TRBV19,CASSGLAGGPGNEQFF,TGTGCCAGTAGCGGACTAGCGGGAGGGCCAGGCAATGAGCAGTTCTTC
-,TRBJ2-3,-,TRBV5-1,CASSLISIGVGTDTQYF,TGCGCCAGCAGCTTGATATCTATCGGGGTGGGGACAGATACGCAGTATTTT
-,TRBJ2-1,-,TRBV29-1,CSAKGRRNEQFF,TGCAGCGCAAAAGGGCGGCGGAATGAGCAGTTCTTC
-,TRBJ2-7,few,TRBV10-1,CASSAIKQGLGSRIF,TGCGCCAGCAGTGCTATAAAACAGGGACTGGGATCGCGGATTTTC
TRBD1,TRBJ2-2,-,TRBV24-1,CATIRDSTNTGELFF,TGTGCCACGATTAGGGACAGCACGAACACCGGGGAGCTGTTTTTT
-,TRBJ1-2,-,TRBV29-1,CSVDHVKNYGYTF,TGCAGCGTTGACCACGTGAAAAACTATGGCTACACCTTC
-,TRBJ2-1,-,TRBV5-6,CASSGGTASVYNEQFF,TGTGCCAGCAGCGGGGGAACGGCTAGCGTATACAATGAGCAGTTCTTC
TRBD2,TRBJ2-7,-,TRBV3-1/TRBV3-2,CASSQDRGLAGRSSYEQYF,TGTGCCAGCAGCCAAGATCGGGGGCTAGCGGGGAGGAGCTCCTACGAGCAGTACTTC
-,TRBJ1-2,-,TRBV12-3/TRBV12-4,CASSWEGHGYTF,TGTGCCAGCAGCTGGGAGGGCCATGGCTACACCTTC
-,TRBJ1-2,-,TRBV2,CASSEGFGGYTF,TGTGCCAGCAGCGAGGGTTTTGGTGGCTACACCTTC
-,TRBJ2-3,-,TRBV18,CASSLAETPLTDTQYF,TGTGCCAGCTCACTTGCCGAAACTCCTTTGACAGATACGCAGTATTTT
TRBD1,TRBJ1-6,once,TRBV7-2,CASSPRTGSDSPLHF,TGTGCCAGCAGCCCTAGGACAGGGAGTGATTCACCCCTCCACTTT
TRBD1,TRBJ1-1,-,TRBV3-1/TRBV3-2,CASSQSGGPEAFF,TGTGCCAGCAGCCAATCAGGGGGCCCTGAAGCTTTCTTT
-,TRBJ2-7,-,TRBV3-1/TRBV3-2,CASSSRGGQNEQYF,TGTGCCAGCAGCTCCCGGGGGGGACAGAACGAGCAGTACTTC
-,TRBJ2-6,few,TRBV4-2,CASSQSTAPGAGANVLTF,TGTGCCAGCAGCCAAAGCACGGCCCCGGGGGCTGGGGCCAACGTCCTGACTTTC
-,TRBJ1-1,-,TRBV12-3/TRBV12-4,CASSPQGETEAFF,TGTGCCAGCAGTCCGCAAGGAGAAACTGAAGCTTTCTTT
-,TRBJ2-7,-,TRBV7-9,CASSLPMGQQYF,TGTGCCAGCAGCTTACCCATGGGACAACAGTACTTC
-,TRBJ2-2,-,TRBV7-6,CASSLEVVGTGELFF,TGTGCCAGCAGCTTAGAAGTCGTGGGGACCGGGGAGCTGTTTTTT
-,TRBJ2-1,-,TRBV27,CASSWDIHNEQFF,TGTGCCAGCAGCTGGGACATACACAATGAGCAGTTCTTC
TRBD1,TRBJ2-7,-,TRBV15,CATSRDLGQGLEQYF,TGTGCCACCAGCAGAGATTTGGGACAGGGGCTCGAGCAGTACTTC
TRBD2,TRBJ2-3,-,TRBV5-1,CASSSRTSGGASTDTQYF,TGCGCCAGCAGCTCGAGGACTAGCGGGGGCGCAAGCACAGATACGCAGTATTTT
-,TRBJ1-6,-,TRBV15,CATSRGDFGDSPLHF,TGTGCCACCAGCAGAGGGGACTTCGGGGATTCACCCCTCCACTTT
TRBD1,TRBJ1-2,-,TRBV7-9,CASSPIGQGDFSYGYTF,TGTGCCAGCAGTCCGATCGGACAGGGGGACTTCTCCTATGGCTACACCTTC
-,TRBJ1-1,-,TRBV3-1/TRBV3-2,CASSQVTEDTEAFF,TGTGCCAGCAGCCAAGTAACCGAGGACACTGAAGCTTTCTTT
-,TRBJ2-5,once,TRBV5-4,CASSLGSLYQETQYF,TGTGCCAGCAGCTTGGGCAGCCTGTACCAAGAGACCCAGTACTTC
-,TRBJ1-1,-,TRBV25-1,CASSERRGGTEAFF,TGTGCCAGCAGTGAAAGAAGGGGAGGCACTGAAGCTTTCTTT